This entry features one T cell receptor (beta chain) sequence. Its antigen is currently unknown. This sample is drawn from a study of blood T cells in healthy people across ages. The use of a sample-barcoded 5' primer and a J-beta primer mix characterized a second PCR of roughly 6 to 11 cycles. MiXCR, run by TCRdb on the 5' RACE reads, gives a single entry per CDR3 protein. The sample holds around 1,500,000 distinct CDR3 sequences, around two fifths seen once. The CDR3 covers 13 residues. CDR1 is MNHEY, CDR2 SVGEGT, per germline. Trimming removed 5 bases at V and 11 bases at J, with 18 bases between. The study, taken as a whole, reports: The long-lived group displayed more naive CD4+ cells, plus higher diversity, than the aged donors did. Per-million-T-cell TCR beta diversity fell roughly linearly with age.

This TCR came from a woman under 30 in good health. The specimen sequenced was blood. The chain recombines TRBV6-2 or TRBV6-3 with TRBJ2-5; no clear D. The CDR3 sequence is CASSPVPGNEQYF. The CDR3 region has the DNA TGTGCCAGCAGTCCCGTCCCTGGGAATGAGCAGTACTTC.